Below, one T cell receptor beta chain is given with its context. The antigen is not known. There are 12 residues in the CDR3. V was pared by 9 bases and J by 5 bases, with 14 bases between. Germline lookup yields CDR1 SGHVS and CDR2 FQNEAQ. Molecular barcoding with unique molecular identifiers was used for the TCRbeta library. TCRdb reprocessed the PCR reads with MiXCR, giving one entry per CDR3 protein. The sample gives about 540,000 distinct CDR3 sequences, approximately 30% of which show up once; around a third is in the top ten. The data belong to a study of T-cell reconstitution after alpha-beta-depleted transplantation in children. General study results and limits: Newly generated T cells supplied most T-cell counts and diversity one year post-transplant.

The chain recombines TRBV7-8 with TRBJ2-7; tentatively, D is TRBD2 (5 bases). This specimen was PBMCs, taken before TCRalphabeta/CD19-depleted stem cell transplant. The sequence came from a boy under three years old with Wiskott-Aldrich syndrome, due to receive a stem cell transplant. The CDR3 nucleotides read TGTGCCAGTGGGGTTAGCGCAAACGAGCAGTACTTC. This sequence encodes CASGVSANEQYF.